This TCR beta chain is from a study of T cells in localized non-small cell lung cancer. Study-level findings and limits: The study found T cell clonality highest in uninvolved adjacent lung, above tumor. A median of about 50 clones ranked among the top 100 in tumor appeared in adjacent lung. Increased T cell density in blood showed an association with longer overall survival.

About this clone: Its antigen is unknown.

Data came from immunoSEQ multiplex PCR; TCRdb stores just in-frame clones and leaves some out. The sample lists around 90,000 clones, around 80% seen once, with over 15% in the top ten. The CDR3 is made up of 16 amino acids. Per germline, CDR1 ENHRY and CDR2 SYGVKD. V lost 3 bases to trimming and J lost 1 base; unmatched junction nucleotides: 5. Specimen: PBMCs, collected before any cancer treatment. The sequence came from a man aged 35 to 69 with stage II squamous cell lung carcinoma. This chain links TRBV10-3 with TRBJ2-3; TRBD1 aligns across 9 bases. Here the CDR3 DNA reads TGTGCCATCAGTGAAAGGGACAGGGCAGGCACAGATACGCAGTATTTT. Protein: CAISERDRAGTDTQYF.